Below, 9 T cell receptor beta chains from the same sample are listed, as sequenced in a study of Graves' ophthalmopathy and Graves' hyperthyroidism. RNA served as the template for amplifying TCR beta CDR3 regions. Scientists carried out first-round RT-PCR using HTBI primers and then a second-round multiplex PCR. MiXCR, applied by TCRdb to the multiplex PCR reads, yields one record per CDR3 protein. The profile shows 740,000 or so distinct CDR3 sequences, 35% to 50% of them singletons. Sequenced: peripheral blood. All receptors come from an adult man with Graves' ophthalmopathy.

The chain links TRBV20-1 to TRBJ2-5; 7 nucleotides agree with TRBD2. V gave up 0 bases and J gave up 5 bases; unmatched junction bases: 9. The CDR3 extends over 15 amino acids. Germline V gene sequence: CDR1 DFQATT, CDR2 SNEGSKA (reference sequence). CDR3 sequence (DNA): TGCAGTGCTAGAGATGGACTAGAGGTGGGGGAGACCCAGTACTTC. Its protein product is CSARDGLEVGETQYF.

The chain uses TRBV10-2 and TRBJ2-7, with D hard to call. The J call is doubtful: the DNA matches TRBJ2-1 better. The CDR3 spans 11 residues. Germline loops: CDR1 WSHSY, CDR2 SAAADI. This chain's CDR3 is CASSEADEQFF. DNA of the CDR3: TGCGCCAGCAGTGAGGCGGACGAGCAGTTCTTC.

This clonotype was counted between two and nine times. The rearrangement links TRBV15 to TRBJ2-7; TRBD1 is a possible D gene (5 bases). The V and J ends lost 9 bases and 0 bases respectively, with 12 bases between them. The length of the CDR3 is 13 residues. Germline V gives CDR1 LNHNV, CDR2 YYDKDF (reference sequence). The CDR3 DNA is TGTGCCACAAGACAGAGAAGCTCCTACGAGCAGTACTTC. Translating gives CATRQRSSYEQYF.

This clonotype has only a few counts. The rearrangement links TRBV9 to TRBJ1-1; D is undetermined. Per the germline V gene, CDR1 is SGDLS and CDR2 is YYNGEE. The CDR3 is 13 amino acids. V gave up 2 bases and J gave up 1 base, with 6 bases separating them. In DNA form, the CDR3 reads TGTGCCAGCAGCGTCCACGAGAACACTGAAGCTTTCTTT. Amino acids: CASSVHENTEAFF.

Ten or more counts support this clonotype. As DNA, the CDR3 is TGTGCCAGTAGTATTCGAGGGTCGGATGCTTTCTTT. This sequence encodes CASSIRGSDAFF. The chain combines TRBV19 with TRBJ1-1; no firm D call. The CDR3 consists of 12 residues. V dropped 3 bases and J dropped 11 bases, with 13 bases sitting between them. Germline V lookup: CDR1 LNHDA, CDR2 SQIVND (reference sequence).

This clonotype was detected ten times or more. The chain recombines TRBV7-9 with TRBJ1-5, with TRBD1 matching over 9 bases. Germline CDR1 and CDR2: SEHNR and FQNEAQ (reference sequence). With V trimmed by 0 bases and J by 5 bases, 11 bases remained unmatched. CDR3 size: 18 residues. This chain's CDR3 is CASSLAAGTGRDHQPQHF. The CDR3 coding sequence is TGTGCCAGCAGCTTAGCCGCGGGGACAGGGAGGGACCATCAGCCCCAGCATTTT.

With respect to this clonotype: A clone one base away is much larger, so this may be a read error. The chain is built from TRBV10-1 and TRBJ1-4; D possibly corresponds to TRBD1 (6 bases). Germline assignment: CDR1 WNHNN and CDR2 SYGVQD (reference sequence). This CDR3 has 14 residues. Trimming shortened V by 3 bases and J by 10 bases, and 15 bases separated the two germline ends. The CDR3 spells CASSEGGADGKLFF. In nucleotides, the CDR3 is TGCGCCAGCAGTGAAGGGGGAGCGGATGGAAAACTGTTTTTT.

The chain has TRBV29-1 and TRBJ2-2; 7 nucleotides line up with TRBD2. CDR1 SQVTM and CDR2 ANQGSEA come from the germline V gene. The CDR3 is 16 residues long. The V gene end was trimmed by 2 bases and the J gene end by 0 bases; junction bases not matched to a gene: 6. The chain's CDR3 is CSVELGGGTNTGELFF. The DNA for the CDR3 is TGCAGCGTTGAATTGGGCGGGGGTACGAACACCGGGGAGCTGTTTTTT.

V usage is TRBV10-3 and J usage is TRBJ1-1, with a tentative D call TRBD1 (5 bases). V lost 3 bases to trimming and J lost 0 bases, with 11 bases between them. The CDR3 is 15 amino acids. The germline CDR1 and CDR2 sequences are ENHRY and SYGVKD. The CDR3 region has the DNA TGTGCCATCAGTGAAGACAGCGCCTTGAACACTGAAGCTTTCTTT. Its translation: CAISEDSALNTEAFF.